The 15 T cell receptor beta chains below were found in one sample sequenced in a study of OX40 agonist ivuxolimab in advanced cancers. Generated by immunoSEQ multiplex PCR, the TCRdb table keeps only in-frame clones and is missing some. The sample lists 58,000 or so clones, roughly 83% occurring once. Sample: CD4+ or CD8+ T cells sorted from blood, taken in a trial of the OX40 agonist ivuxolimab. These receptors all stem from an adult with an advanced solid tumor such as melanoma, head and neck, liver or kidney cancer.

The J gene is TRBJ1-2, the V gene TRBV4-2; D is ambiguous. This CDR3 has 13 residues. Germline loops: CDR1 LGHNA, CDR2 YNFKEQ. V gave up 0 bases and J gave up 7 bases, with 9 bases separating them. The chain's CDR3 is CASSQDLLGGYTF. CDR3 bases: TGTGCCAGCAGCCAAGATTTACTGGGTGGCTACACCTTC.

The chain carries TRBV19 and TRBJ1-5, with D possibly TRBD1 on 5 matching bases. The germline gives CDR1 LNHDA, CDR2 SQIVND (reference sequence). The ends were cut back, 0 bases at V and 4 bases at J, with 13 bases in the middle. This CDR3 is built from 16 residues. CDR3 sequence reads: CASSIEGPGQNQPQHF. CDR3 nucleotide sequence: TGTGCCAGTAGTATAGAGGGGCCAGGGCAAAATCAGCCCCAGCATTTT. Full variable domain (missing parts from reference TRBV19 and TRBJ1-5): DGGITQSPKYLFRKEGQNVTLSCEQNLNHDAMYWYRQDPGQGLRLIYYSQIVNDFQKGDIAEGYSVSREKKESFPLTVTSAQKNPTAFYLCASSIEGPGQNQPQHFGDGTRLSIL.

The chain joins TRBV7-9 to TRBJ1-2; D is undetermined. Germline V CDR1 and CDR2: SEHNR, FQNEAQ (reference sequence). The CDR3 runs to 11 residues. V dropped 1 base and J dropped 7 bases, with 4 bases sitting between them. The CDR3 is CASSLDSGYTF. The CDR3 region has the DNA TGTGCCAGCAGCTTAGACAGTGGCTACACCTTC.

V usage is TRBV5-6 and J usage is TRBJ2-7, with TRBD1 as a possible D gene (5 bases). The CDR3 totals 14 residues. The germline gives CDR1 SGHDT, CDR2 YYEEEE. Trimming took off 3 bases at V and 3 bases at J, with 13 bases between the two ends. The CDR3 DNA reads as TGTGCCAGCAGCTCCCTGACAGAGAACTACGAGCAGTACTTC. This gives the protein CASSSLTENYEQYF.

A single count supports this clone. The chain uses TRBV21-1 and TRBJ1-3. TRBV21-1 is marked as a pseudogene. The CDR3 runs to 13 residues. CDR3 DNA: TGTGCCAGCGGAGAGGACTCTGGAAACACCATATATTTT. Its translation: CASGEDSGNTIYF.

The rearrangement joins TRBV6-5 to TRBJ1-6; the D gene is possibly TRBD1 (6 bases). Trimming took off 6 bases at V and 3 bases at J, with 9 bases between the two ends. The CDR3 totals 14 residues. Germline assignment: CDR1 MNHEY and CDR2 SVGAGI. The CDR3 region is CASRARGYNSPLHF. CDR3 in DNA: TGTGCCAGCAGGGCCAGGGGCTATAATTCACCCCTCCACTTT.

The rearrangement joins TRBV18 to TRBJ2-1, with D unclear. The CDR3 sequence is 11 residues long. Germline V lookup: CDR1 KGHSH, CDR2 LQKENI. V shed 11 bases and J shed 8 bases, with 13 bases lying between them. This CDR3 reads CASVIQDEQFF. The CDR3 coding sequence is TGTGCCTCCGTGATCCAGGATGAGCAGTTCTTC.

V usage is TRBV7-6 and J usage is TRBJ2-3; maybe TRBD1 (5 bases). The germline V gene encodes CDR1 SGHVS and CDR2 FNYEAQ. The CDR3 totals 13 residues. The V and J ends lost 5 bases and 5 bases respectively, with 11 bases between them. The CDR3 protein is CASSEQVLDTQYF. The CDR3 DNA reads as TGTGCCAGCAGCGAACAGGTTTTAGATACGCAGTATTTT.

This clone was seen just once. The rearrangement joins TRBV5-5 to TRBJ1-4; 7 positions agree with TRBD1. V shed 4 bases, J shed 7 bases, and the junction held 10 bases outside the gene matches. There are 15 residues in the CDR3. In germline, CDR1 is SGHKS, CDR2 YYEKEE (reference sequence). The chain's CDR3 is CASSKTGNRGEKLFF. The CDR3 nucleotides are TGTGCCAGCAGCAAGACAGGGAATCGGGGTGAAAAACTGTTTTTT.

This chain connects TRBV29-1 to TRBJ2-1; the match to TRBD2 covers 14 bases. The CDR3 runs to 17 residues. Germline CDR1 and CDR2: SQVTM and ANQGSEA. Trimming took 6 bases from V and 3 from J; bases not matched to a gene: 10. CDR3 sequence: CSVAGTSGSKVYNEQFF. Here the CDR3 DNA reads TGCAGCGTAGCCGGGACTAGCGGGAGTAAGGTCTACAATGAGCAGTTCTTC.

The rearrangement joins TRBV28 to TRBJ1-2; unclear D gene. The CDR3 runs to 16 residues. Germline V gene lookup returns CDR1 MDHEN and CDR2 SYDVKM. The V and J ends lost 3 bases and 5 bases respectively, with 19 bases between them. CDR3 loop: CASSFPAGGFGYGYTF. In nucleotides, the CDR3 is TGTGCCAGCAGTTTCCCGGCGGGCGGGTTCGGGTATGGCTACACCTTC.

The chain recombines TRBV6-1 with TRBJ2-5, with 9 bases that match TRBD2. The germline gives CDR1 MNHNS, CDR2 SASEGT. J lost 3 bases, V lost 8 bases, and 7 bases had no gene match. CDR3 length equals 14 residues. CDR3 bases: TGTGCCAGCGCCGGAGCGGGGGGAAAAGAGACCCAGTACTTC. It encodes CASAGAGGKETQYF.

In regard to this clone: A read error may produce the germline difference seen at one junction end. This chain connects TRBV6-5 to TRBJ2-3; 7 positions match TRBD1. The V gene's germline CDR1 is MNHEY and CDR2 SVGAGI. This CDR3 comprises 14 residues. The chain's CDR3 is CASNNRGPSETQYF. CDR3 bases: TGTGCCAGCAACAACAGGGGCCCCTCAGAAACGCAGTATTTT.

The count of this clone is one. The chain combines TRBV5-6 with TRBJ1-2; D may be TRBD1 (6 bases). The CDR3 is 15 residues long. Trimming took off 3 bases at V and 4 bases at J, with 16 bases between the two ends. CDR1 and CDR2 (germline): SGHDT, YYEEEE. The CDR3 spells CASSSRSGQPYGYTF. The DNA of the CDR3 is TGTGCCAGCAGCTCACGTTCTGGACAGCCCTATGGCTACACCTTC.

The CDR3 coding sequence is TGTGCCAGCAGTCCCGGGACTAGCGGGAGGAGAGAGCAGTACTTC. Translation: CASSPGTSGRREQYF. The chain joins TRBV27 to TRBJ2-7, with 15 bases matching TRBD2. Germline V lookup: CDR1 MNHEY, CDR2 SMNVEV (reference sequence). Trimming took 5 bases from V and 7 from J; bases not matched to a gene: 6. The CDR3 runs 15 residues.